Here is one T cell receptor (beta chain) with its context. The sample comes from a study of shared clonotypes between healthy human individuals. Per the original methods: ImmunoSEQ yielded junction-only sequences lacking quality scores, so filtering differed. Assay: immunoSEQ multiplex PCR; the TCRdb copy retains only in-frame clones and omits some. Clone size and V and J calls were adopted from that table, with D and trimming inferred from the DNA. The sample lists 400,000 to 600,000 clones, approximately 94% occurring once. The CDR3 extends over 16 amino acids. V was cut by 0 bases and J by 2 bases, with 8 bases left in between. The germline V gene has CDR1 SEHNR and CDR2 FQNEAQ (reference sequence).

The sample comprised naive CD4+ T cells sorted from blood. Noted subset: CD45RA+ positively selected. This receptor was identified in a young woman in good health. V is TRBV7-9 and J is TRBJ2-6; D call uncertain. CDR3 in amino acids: CASSLAPRAGANVLTF. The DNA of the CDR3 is TGTGCCAGCAGCTTAGCGCCCCGGGCTGGGGCCAACGTCCTGACTTTC.